In its sample, the clone carrying this TCR beta chain was seen once. What it binds is not known. Prepared TCR beta cDNA libraries contained unique molecular identifiers. TCRdb passed the PCR reads through MiXCR, listing each CDR3 protein once. This table holds roughly 870,000 distinct CDR3 sequences, 53% found once. This sample was taken from a study of post-analysis software for immune sequencing data. Study-level points and caveats: Those with multiple sclerosis, the patient group, showed significantly lower normalized Chao1 diversity than controls. The study found TRBV5-6, TRBV5-1 and TRBV20-1 among about five TRBV segments more frequent in patients than controls.

V gave up 4 bases and J gave up 6 bases, with 16 bases separating them. The CDR3 spans 15 residues. Germline values: CDR1 KGHDR, CDR2 SFDVKD. The receptor comes from a girl aged 5-17 years with multiple sclerosis. The chain employs TRBV24-1 and TRBJ2-3; D is undetermined. Sequenced input: blood. CDR3 residues: CATSEGRDLSDTQYF. CDR3 nucleotides: TGTGCCACCAGTGAAGGAAGGGATTTGTCGGATACGCAGTATTTT.